These 4 T cell receptor beta chains were sequenced from one sample in a study of T cell responses to AZD1222 COVID-19 vaccine. Libraries were prepared by immunoSEQ multiplex PCR; TCRdb keeps only in-frame clonotypes and omits some of them. The sample yields 200,000 or so clones, around 86% seen once. Material: peripheral blood, obtained on day 0 of MenACWY control vaccination. The source is an adult in good health.

V usage is TRBV19 and J usage is TRBJ2-3, with TRBD2 identical over 7 bases. Germline V gene lookup returns CDR1 LNHDA and CDR2 SQIVND (reference sequence). Trimming removed 1 base from V and 4 bases from J; junction bases left unmatched: 5. This CDR3 has 15 residues. The DNA of the CDR3 is TGTGCCAGTAGTATAGGCGGGAGTGTCGCAGATACGCAGTATTTT. This codes for CASSIGGSVADTQYF.

This clone showed up just once. The chain carries TRBV7-9 and TRBJ1-1; D gene unclear. From germline, CDR1 is SEHNR and CDR2 FQNEAQ (reference sequence). The V gene lost 2 bases and the J gene lost 11 bases, with 9 bases spanning the gap. The length of the CDR3 is 11 residues. The CDR3 reads CASSLMTGAFF. The CDR3 coding sequence is TGTGCCAGCAGCTTAATGACGGGGGCTTTCTTT.

A single count supports this clone. The chain carries TRBV6-5 and TRBJ1-2, with a tentative D call TRBD1 (6 bases). V dropped 4 bases and J dropped 1 base, with 13 bases sitting between them. CDR1 MNHEY and CDR2 SVGAGI come from the germline V gene. The CDR3 is 15 residues long. CDR3 DNA: TGTGCCAGCAGTTGGGGGGCTTGGCATAACTATGGCTACACCTTC. It is translated as CASSWGAWHNYGYTF.

This clone was seen a single time. The chain links TRBV16 to TRBJ1-2, with 7 positions matching TRBD1. Per the germline V gene, CDR1 is KGHSY and CDR2 is FQNENV. V lost 4 bases to trimming and J lost 5 bases; unmatched junction nucleotides: 4. CDR3 length equals 13 residues. This CDR3 is CASSRGQNYGYTF. CDR3 DNA sequence: TGTGCCAGCAGCCGGGGACAGAATTATGGCTACACCTTC. Complete variable domain (other parts from reference TRBV16 and TRBJ1-2): GEEVAQTPKHLVRGEGQKAKLYCAPIKGHSYVFWYQQVLKNEFKFLISFQNENVFDETGMPKERFSAKCLPNSPCSLEIQATKLEDSAVYFCASSRGQNYGYTFGSGTRLTVV.